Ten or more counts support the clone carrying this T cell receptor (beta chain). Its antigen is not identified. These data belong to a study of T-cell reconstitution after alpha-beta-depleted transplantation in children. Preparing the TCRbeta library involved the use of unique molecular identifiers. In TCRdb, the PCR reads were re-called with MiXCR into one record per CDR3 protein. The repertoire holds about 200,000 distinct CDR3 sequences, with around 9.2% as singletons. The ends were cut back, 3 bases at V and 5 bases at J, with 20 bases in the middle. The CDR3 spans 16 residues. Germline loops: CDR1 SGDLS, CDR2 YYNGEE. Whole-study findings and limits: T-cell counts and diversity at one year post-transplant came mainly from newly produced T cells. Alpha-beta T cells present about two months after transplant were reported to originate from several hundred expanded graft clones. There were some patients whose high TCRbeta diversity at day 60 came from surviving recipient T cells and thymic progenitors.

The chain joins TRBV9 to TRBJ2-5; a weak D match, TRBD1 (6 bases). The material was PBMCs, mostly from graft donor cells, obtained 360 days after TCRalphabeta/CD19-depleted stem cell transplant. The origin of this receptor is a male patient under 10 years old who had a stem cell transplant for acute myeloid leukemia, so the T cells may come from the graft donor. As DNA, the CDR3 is TGTGCCAGCAGCGAAATCGGGACACACCATGGGGAGACCCAGTACTTC. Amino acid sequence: CASSEIGTHHGETQYF.